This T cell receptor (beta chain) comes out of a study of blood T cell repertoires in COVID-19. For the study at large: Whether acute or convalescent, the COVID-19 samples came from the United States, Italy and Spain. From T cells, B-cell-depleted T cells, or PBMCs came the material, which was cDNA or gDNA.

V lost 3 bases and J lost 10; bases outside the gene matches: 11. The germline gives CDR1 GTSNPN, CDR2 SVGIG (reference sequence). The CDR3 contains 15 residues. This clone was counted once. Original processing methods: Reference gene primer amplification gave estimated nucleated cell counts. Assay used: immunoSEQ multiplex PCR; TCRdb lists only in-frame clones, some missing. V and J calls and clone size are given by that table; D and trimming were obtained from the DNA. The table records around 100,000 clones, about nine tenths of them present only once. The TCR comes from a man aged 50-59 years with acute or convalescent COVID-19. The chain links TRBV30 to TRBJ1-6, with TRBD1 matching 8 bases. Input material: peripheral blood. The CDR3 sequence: CAWRQEDRVISPLHF. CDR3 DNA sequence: TGTGCCTGGAGGCAAGAGGACAGGGTGATATCACCCCTCCACTTT.